Sequencing of this T cell receptor (beta chain) was carried out in a study of STAT5B mutations in CD4+ large granular lymphocyte leukemia. The study's findings and limits: Without putative leukemic clones, patient CD4-sorted repertoires remained more clonal than healthy CD4+ repertoires. Top patient clones used TRBV06 genes more often: 8/27 versus 2/35 in controls.

This CDR3 region has 13 residues. V lost 4 bases and J lost 3, with 10 bases in between. Per germline, CDR1 SNHLY and CDR2 FYNNEI. Control samples were healthy donors' buffy coats. Regarding this clone: Its antigen is currently unknown.

The survey-level immunoSEQ assay was used. Data came from immunoSEQ multiplex PCR; TCRdb stores just in-frame clones and leaves some out. The top ten hold around 2% of the sample, which has tens of thousands of clones, 65% to 80% seen once. The sequencing input was CD4+ T cells from blood buffy coats. The receptor was derived from a human donor in good health. This chain connects TRBV2 to TRBJ2-7; perhaps D is TRBD1 or TRBD2 (5 bases each). CDR3 residues: CASSARDLYEQYF. The CDR3 DNA follows: TGTGCCAGCAGTGCCCGGGACCTCTACGAGCAGTACTTC.